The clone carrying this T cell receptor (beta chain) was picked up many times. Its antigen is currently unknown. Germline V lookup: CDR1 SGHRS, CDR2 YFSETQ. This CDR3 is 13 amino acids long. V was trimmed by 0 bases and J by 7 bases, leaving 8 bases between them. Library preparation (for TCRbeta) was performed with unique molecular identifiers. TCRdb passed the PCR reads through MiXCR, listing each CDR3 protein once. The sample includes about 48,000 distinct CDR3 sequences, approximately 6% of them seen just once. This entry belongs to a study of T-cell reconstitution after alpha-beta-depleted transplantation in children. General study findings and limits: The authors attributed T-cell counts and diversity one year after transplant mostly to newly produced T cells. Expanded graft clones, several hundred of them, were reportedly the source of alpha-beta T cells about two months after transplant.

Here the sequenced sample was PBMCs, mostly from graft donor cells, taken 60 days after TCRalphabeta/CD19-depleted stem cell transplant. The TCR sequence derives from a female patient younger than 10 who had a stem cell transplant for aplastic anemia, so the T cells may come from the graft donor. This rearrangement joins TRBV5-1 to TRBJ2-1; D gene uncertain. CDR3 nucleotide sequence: TGCGCCAGCAGCTTGGTATCGACAAATGAGCAGTTCTTC. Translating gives CASSLVSTNEQFF. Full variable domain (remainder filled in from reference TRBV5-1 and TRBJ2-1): KAGVTQTPRYLIKTRGQQVTLSCSPISGHRSVSWYQQTPGQGLQFLFEYFSETQRNKGNFPGRFSGRQFSNSRSEMNVSTLELGDSALYLCASSLVSTNEQFFGPGTRLTVL.